A single sample gave rise to the 20 T cell receptor beta chains below, sequenced in a study of T cell changes during pregnancy in multiple sclerosis. The repertoire was sequenced with immunoSEQ multiplex PCR; TCRdb's copy has only in-frame clones and lacks some. The sample carries around 61,000 clones, about 83% recorded once. What was sequenced was peripheral blood from another person, used as feeder cells. These receptors were obtained from a human donor whose cells served as feeder cells for cultures in a pregnancy study.

This clone was found once. The chain is built from TRBV29-1 and TRBJ2-7, with D perhaps matching TRBD1 or TRBD2 (5 bases each). Trimming removed 8 bases from V and 5 bases from J, with 13 bases in between. The CDR3 consists of 11 residues. Germline assignment: CDR1 SQVTM and CDR2 ANQGSEA. The CDR3: CSIGTVDEQYF. The CDR3 DNA is TGCAGCATAGGGACGGTTGACGAGCAGTACTTC.

V and J are TRBV5-6 and TRBJ1-4; TRBD1 matches 8 bases. Germline V lookup: CDR1 SGHDT, CDR2 YYEEEE. The V segment lost 0 bases and the J segment 8 bases; nucleotides outside the gene matches: 9. The CDR3 length is 16 residues. DNA for the CDR3: TGTGCCAGCAGCTTGGTGACACAGGGGGGTCCCGAAAAACTGTTTTTT. Translating it yields CASSLVTQGGPEKLFF.

Worth noting for this clone: The same CDR3 can be traced to other DNA sequences in this sample. This chain links TRBV18 with TRBJ1-1; 7 nucleotides line up with TRBD1. This CDR3 comprises 15 residues. Germline CDR1 KGHSH, CDR2 LQKENI. V shed 1 base, J shed 2 bases, and the junction held 4 bases outside the gene matches. CDR3 sequence: CASSPLTGTNTEAFF. CDR3 nucleotide sequence: TGTGCCAGCTCACCACTGACAGGGACCAACACTGAAGCTTTCTTT. The entire variable domain, with the rest obtained from reference TRBV18 and TRBJ1-1, is as follows: NAGVMQNPRHLVRRRGQEARLRCSPMKGHSHVYWYRQLPEEGLKFMVYLQKENIIDESGMPKERFSAEFPKEGPSILRIQQVVRGDSAAYFCASSPLTGTNTEAFFGQGTRLTVV.

The V gene is TRBV14, the J gene TRBJ1-1; tentative D call: TRBD1 (5 bases). CDR3 length equals 14 residues. Looked up from germline, CDR1 is SGHDN and CDR2 is FVKESK. Between the trimmed V and J ends, which lost 0 bases and 4 bases, there was a span of 9 bases. Here the CDR3 reads CASSQDLGVTEAFF. The CDR3 DNA reads as TGTGCCAGCAGCCAAGATTTGGGGGTCACTGAAGCTTTCTTT.

The gene calls are TRBV19 and TRBJ2-1; D possibly matches TRBD1 or TRBD2 (5 bases each). Germline V gene lookup returns CDR1 LNHDA and CDR2 SQIVND (reference sequence). The CDR3 has 14 amino acids. Trimming left V 4 bases short and J 6 bases short, with 13 bases between. CDR3 coding DNA: TGTGCCAGTAGTACCCGCTGGGACCGCAATGAGCAGTTCTTC. It codes for CASSTRWDRNEQFF.

The V and J genes are TRBV7-2 and TRBJ2-3; D is tentatively TRBD1 or TRBD2 (6 bases each). The CDR3 covers 13 residues. The germline V gene has CDR1 SGHTA and CDR2 FQGNSA. The V end lost 6 bases, the J end lost 3 bases, and 10 bases lay between the germline ends. The DNA of the CDR3 is TGTGCCAGCAGGGGGGGCGGGACAGATACGCAGTATTTT. This codes for CASRGGGTDTQYF.

V usage is TRBV6-6 and J usage is TRBJ2-6; 7 positions agree with TRBD2. Germline V gene data show CDR1 as MNHNY and CDR2 as SVGAGI (reference sequence). V lost 4 bases to trimming and J lost 3 bases; unmatched junction nucleotides: 6. The CDR3 totals 16 residues. The CDR3 spells CASSFGGGNGANVLTF. Written as DNA, the CDR3 is TGTGCCAGCAGTTTTGGGGGGGGGAATGGGGCCAACGTCCTGACTTTC.

This clone has a single count. This chain joins TRBV4-1 and TRBJ2-7; no clear D. The germline CDR1 and CDR2 sequences are MGHRA and YSYEKL. V was clipped by 2 bases and J by 7 bases, with 24 bases between them. The CDR3 has 17 amino acids. The CDR3 nucleotides are TGCGCCAGCAGCCAAAAGGACCTAGTGGCACCTTCGAGGGAGCAGTACTTC. It translates to CASSQKDLVAPSREQYF.

The chain is built from TRBV28 and TRBJ1-5, with 10 bases identical to TRBD1. V shed 6 bases, J shed 9 bases, and the junction held 8 bases outside the gene matches. The CDR3 consists of 14 residues. Germline-derived CDR1 and CDR2 are MDHEN and SYDVKM. The CDR3, as DNA: TGTGCCAGCAGCCAGACAGGGGGCTACCCGCCCCAGCATTTT. Translated: CASSQTGGYPPQHF.

The chain joins TRBV6-6 to TRBJ2-1, with 8 bases lining up with TRBD1. With 9 bases clipped from V and 2 bases from J, the junction kept 9 bases outside the gene matches. Germline CDR1 reads MNHNY; CDR2 reads SVGAGI (reference sequence). The CDR3 is 15 amino acids. The CDR3 is CASSQDRDPYNEQFF. The DNA for the CDR3 is TGTGCCAGTTCCCAGGACAGGGATCCCTACAATGAGCAGTTCTTC.

This clone has just a few counts. The chain carries TRBV9 and TRBJ2-7; TRBD1 matches 9 bases. The length of the CDR3 is 13 residues. Per the germline V gene, CDR1 is SGDLS and CDR2 is YYNGEE. Trimming cost V 4 bases and J 5 bases; bases outside gene matches: 4. The CDR3 loop is CASSIDRGDEQYF. CDR3 sequence (DNA): TGTGCCAGCAGCATCGACAGGGGGGACGAGCAGTACTTC.

The genes are TRBV18 and TRBJ2-7, with a tentative D call TRBD2 (6 bases). Germline values: CDR1 KGHSH, CDR2 LQKENI. This CDR3 is built from 15 residues. Deletions cut 3 bases from V and 0 bases from J, with 12 bases between. Here the CDR3 reads CASSPSAGFSYEQYF. As DNA, the CDR3 is TGTGCCAGCTCACCCTCAGCGGGTTTCTCCTACGAGCAGTACTTC.

The V gene is TRBV6-5, the J gene TRBJ2-1, with 9 bases lining up with TRBD2. CDR3 size: 16 residues. V was clipped by 0 bases and J by 10 bases; unmatched bases: 10. Germline V gene sequence: CDR1 MNHEY, CDR2 SVGAGI. The CDR3 spells CASSYSMAAGGWEQFF. As DNA, the CDR3 is TGTGCCAGCAGTTACTCGATGGCAGCGGGGGGTTGGGAGCAGTTCTTC.

The chain joins TRBV30 to TRBJ2-1; 8 bases align to TRBD1. In germline, CDR1 is GTSNPN, CDR2 SVGIG (reference sequence). Trimming cost V 4 bases and J 7 bases; bases outside gene matches: 6. The CDR3 is made up of 13 amino acids. CDR3 residues: CAWNPDRVNEQFF. Here the CDR3 DNA reads TGTGCCTGGAACCCGGACAGGGTAAATGAGCAGTTCTTC.

The chain recombines TRBV12-5 with TRBJ2-1; D ambiguous. This CDR3 is 17 amino acids long. Germline CDR1 LGHNT, CDR2 FRNRAP. V was pared by 0 bases and J by 0 bases, with 12 bases between. The CDR3 region has the DNA TGTGCTAGTGGTTTGGTACTCCCGGAGAGCTCCTACAATGAGCAGTTCTTC. As protein: CASGLVLPESSYNEQFF.

The V call is TRBV5-6, the J call TRBJ2-7, with 7 nucleotides matching TRBD1. CDR3 length: 14 residues. Trimming took 4 bases from V and 3 from J; bases not matched to a gene: 7. The germline CDR1 and CDR2 sequences are SGHDT and YYEEEE. CDR3 in amino acids: CASSATGSFYEQYF. The CDR3, as DNA: TGTGCCAGCAGCGCGACAGGGTCCTTCTACGAGCAGTACTTC.

V and J are TRBV9 and TRBJ2-5; 11 bases align to TRBD2. V dropped 3 bases and J dropped 5; count of bases not matched to a gene: 6. This CDR3 region has 15 residues. Germline V lookup: CDR1 SGDLS, CDR2 YYNGEE. CDR3 amino acids: CASSATSGGGETQYF. CDR3 nucleotide sequence: TGTGCCAGCAGCGCCACTAGCGGGGGCGGGGAGACCCAGTACTTC.

The chain employs TRBV5-4 and TRBJ2-2, with 10 bases fitting TRBD1. The CDR3 has 16 amino acids. Unmatched junction bases numbered 8, after V lost 5 bases and J lost 4 bases. The germline gives CDR1 SGHNT, CDR2 YYREEE (reference sequence). CDR3 sequence reads: CASRAGDRGSTGELFF. The CDR3 nucleotides are TGTGCCAGCAGGGCAGGGGACAGGGGAAGCACCGGGGAGCTGTTTTTT. Looking up the rest from reference TRBV5-4 and TRBJ2-2 gives the full variable domain: ETGVTQSPTHLIKTRGQQVTLRCSSQSGHNTVSWYQQALGQGPQFIFQYYREEENGRGNFPPRFSGLQFPNYSSELNVNALELDDSALYLCASRAGDRGSTGELFFGEGSRLTVL.

The chain's CDR3 is CASSDGWGAGKTGELFF. Written as DNA, the CDR3 is TGTGCCAGCAGTGACGGTTGGGGGGCCGGAAAAACCGGGGAGCTGTTTTTT. The rearrangement uses TRBV6-4 and TRBJ2-2; D may be TRBD1 or TRBD2 (6 bases each). CDR1 and CDR2 from the germline V gene are MRHNA and SNTAGT. V was cut by 2 bases and J by 5 bases, with 18 bases left in between. The CDR3 totals 17 residues.

The chain combines TRBV9 with TRBJ2-2; D is unresolved. V gave up 7 bases and J gave up 3 bases, with 13 bases separating them. The CDR3 sequence is 14 residues long. Germline loops: CDR1 SGDLS, CDR2 YYNGEE. The CDR3 coding sequence is TGTGCCAGCGCCGAGCGTAGCTACACCGGGGAGCTGTTTTTT. This codes for CASAERSYTGELFF. The full variable domain, its missing parts supplied by reference TRBV9 and TRBJ2-2, is DSGVTQTPKHLITATGQRVTLRCSPRSGDLSVYWYQQSLDQGLQFLIQYYNGEERAKGNILERFSAQQFPDLHSELNLSSLELGDSALYFCASAERSYTGELFFGEGSRLTVL.